This T cell receptor beta chain was sequenced for a study of T cells in Graves' hyperthyroidism and ophthalmopathy (dated by TCRdb to between 2019 and 2020). Regarding the research as a whole: Peripheral blood samples were taken at initial diagnosis, before any treatment was given. TCR V-J signatures able to tell the groups apart were searched for in a discovery cohort of 95 or so patients, of whom around 43 had Graves' ophthalmopathy and around 58 had stable Graves' hyperthyroidism. An independent validation cohort of about 20 hyperthyroidism patients and more than 15 patients who later progressed to ophthalmopathy tested prospective prediction of ophthalmopathy. For training and testing, the roughly 93 patients in the discovery cohort were randomly divided in a 7:3 ratio. In addition, the study compared T-cell repertoires in thyroid tissue and in blood from several Graves' hyperthyroidism patients. Once sampling was done, hyperthyroidism patients were given methimazole at a starting dose of 30 mg daily, whereas ophthalmopathy patients were given high-dose intravenous methylprednisolone. According to the paper, TCR Vbeta CDR3 sequencing was carried out on 135 peripheral blood samples, which came from 40 to 45 ophthalmopathy, 75 or so hyperthyroidism and roughly 17 progressor patients.

In its sample, this clonotype was seen a few times. Its antigen remains undetermined. Base qualities are not at hand, and no much larger clone is one base apart. From the cysteine through the phenylalanine, the CDR3 covers 11 amino acids. Only the CDR3 DNA is retained, 33 bases long and in frame from the first base. The germline V gene specifies SQVTM as CDR1 and ANQGSEA as CDR2. At the junction V is shortened by 3 bases and J by 5 bases, with 7 bases in between. TCR beta CDR3 regions were amplified from RNA transcripts. The first round of RT-PCR for the TCR CDR3 was performed with the HTBI primer set and the Qiagen OneStep RT-PCR kit. Libraries were constructed in a second round of multiplex PCR, after which size selection and purification were carried out. The libraries were sequenced on an Illumina HiSeq2000 using paired-end 100 bp reads. Processing in the source paper ran as follows. SOAPnuke was used to process the raw data, throwing out any read that contained adapters or uncalled bases, had a mean Phred below 15, or lacked an exact constant-primer or identifier match. High-quality paired reads were merged with COPE v1.2.5, and unique nucleotide sequences were defined as clonotypes. MiTCR v1.1 was used to align clonotypes to the IMGT TRBV, TRBD and TRBJ reference segments. The analysis included only V-J combinations with a frequency above 0.0001, which together covered approximately 99% of the repertoires. The TCS score was defined as F50 (clonal expansion) divided by E x V (chaos), with BLOSUM62-based TCRdist calculated between CDR3 peptides within each V-J. Welch's t-statistics and random forest reduced around 550 V-J features to roughly 13, which were used in a naive Bayes classifier (R e1071). Clones were called with MiXCR by TCRdb after fastp trimmed the public reads at Q25, and only in-frame beta chains were retained. Entries are consolidated by CDR3 protein sequence, retaining the most common genes and DNA. The V and J calls were determined by TCRdb, not by the authors. In all, the sample holds hundreds of thousands of distinct CDR3 sequences, and over 11% of those were seen once. In total, the top ten clones hold approximately 25% of the sample.

Results the study describes overall, beyond this receptor: Blood samples also contained most of the expanded thyroid clonotypes (frequency above 0.001), which suggests that blood repertoires may reflect thyroid immune responses. Ophthalmopathy was separated from stable hyperthyroidism by a 13 V-J signature model, with over 85% sensitivity and 81% to 82% specificity obtained in cross-validation and 80%/75% obtained in testing. In validation, the model predicted progression to ophthalmopathy a median of about 6.5 months before onset, with approximately 68% sensitivity and about 72% specificity. Sample size was not statistically predetermined, and blinding of investigators to group allocation was not performed.

Stable Graves' hyperthyroidism was defined as the absence of progression to ophthalmopathy over 18 months of follow-up. The hyperthyroidism patients were between 18 and 65 years old and newly diagnosed, with a disease duration of less than 2 months. Patients with uncontrolled infections, other autoimmune diseases, pregnancy or lactation were excluded. Diagnoses were established on the basis of clinical symptoms, serum thyroxine and TRAb, thyroid ultrasound, and orbital computed tomography. Ficoll-Paque density gradient centrifugation was used to isolate PBMCs from about 10 ml of fresh peripheral blood. Total RNA was extracted with Trizol reagent, and quality was checked on an Agilent 2100 Bioanalyzer.

Sequencing was carried out using blood. The TCR was taken from a woman younger than 45 with Graves' hyperthyroidism. The chain employs TRBV29-1 and TRBJ2-5, with the D gene not clear enough to name. The CDR3 amino acid sequence is: CSVEGLETQYF. The bases read TGCAGCGTTGAGGGGTTGGAGACCCAGTACTTC.